This TCR beta chain was identified during a study of CD8+ T cells in alopecia areata. The study, taken as a whole, reports: Normal skin contains resident alphabeta T cells, and these are also sequenced in scalp samples.

The trim removed 7 bases at V and 7 bases at J, leaving 6 bases unmatched. The CDR3 is 13 residues long. Per the germline V gene, CDR1 is MNHEY and CDR2 is SMNVEV (reference sequence). About this clone: What it binds is unknown.

Sample treatment: oral pan-JAK inhibitor, 5-10 mg twice daily. cDNA prepared by RNA extraction and subsequent reverse transcription served as the template for sequencing. The protocol was immunoSEQ multiplex PCR, while the TCRdb copy is restricted to in-frame clones and leaves out a portion. Of 150,000 or so clones listed, roughly 60% are singletons. The sequence derives from a human donor with alopecia areata. The sequenced sample was CD4+ T cells sorted from blood, obtained at approximately week 56, from a patient treated with tofacitinib. V and J are TRBV27 and TRBJ1-4; 7 bases match TRBD1. CDR3 DNA sequence: TGTGCCAGCATGAGACAGGGCCGTGAAAAACTGTTTTTT. Translated, it gives CASMRQGREKLFF.